This TCR beta chain was recorded in a study of post-analysis software for immune sequencing data. Study in general: Patients with relapsing-remitting, secondary progressive and progressive-relapsing multiple sclerosis courses were all represented. Study-level points and caveats: Controls' normalized Chao1 diversity significantly exceeded that of multiple sclerosis patients. Strong co-clustering by F measure was evident for samples that had been prepared in the same batch.

Unique molecular identifiers had been added to the TCR beta cDNA libraries. Between roughly 1 and 11 million T cells gave rise to some 490,000 cDNA molecules. MiXCR was run by TCRdb on the PCR reads, yielding one entry per CDR3 protein. This table holds approximately 630,000 distinct CDR3 sequences, approximately 60% found once. Remarks on this clonotype: Its antigen is unidentified.

The TCR sequence derives from a girl aged 2 to 10 with multiple sclerosis. The sample taken for sequencing was blood.

CDR3 in DNA: TGTGCCAGCAGCTTTGGGACAGGCCAAAGGGAGACCCAGTACTTC. Encoded protein: CASSFGTGQRETQYF. This chain links TRBV6-1 with TRBJ2-5, with 8 bases lining up with TRBD1. The J segment lost 5 bases and the V segment lost 6 bases, leaving 11 bases of the junction unmatched. The germline V gene has CDR1 MNHNS and CDR2 SASEGT. The CDR3 has 15 amino acids.